Detailed here is one TCR beta chain. Which antigen it targets is not known. Base qualities are not recorded, but no much larger clone differs from it by a single base. The germline V gene specifies MNHEY as CDR1 and SVGAGI as CDR2. V loses 8 bases of germline sequence and J loses 7 bases, and the interval between the two ends is 6 bases. Measured from the cysteine to the phenylalanine, the CDR3 is 10 residues long. The retained sequence is limited to the CDR3, 30 bases, with the frame set at the first base. In total, 630 or so healthy bone marrow donors made up the cohort. Cohort members were all nominally healthy when sampled, although unrecorded immune exposures were likely present. The donor was CMV seronegative and belonged to the group of over 300 seronegative cohort members. A peripheral blood sample was collected from each donor, and TCR beta sequencing was performed on peripheral blood mononuclear cells. The Qiagen DNeasy Blood Extraction Kit was used to extract genomic DNA from the blood cell samples.

The record originates from a study of cytomegalovirus exposure and HLA in healthy donors (dated by TCRdb to 2016 to 2017). About the investigation overall: In an earlier analysis of approximately 500 of the donors, 276 Gb of sequence data and 90 million to 120 million unique TCR beta sequences from about 190 million T cells were reported. An early release covering 550 to 650 HLA-typed donors comprised roughly 300 gigabases of sequencing data and tens of millions of unique TCR sequences. Of the 350 to 400 genotyped donors, around 81% fell in the genetic ancestry cluster associated with self-reported Caucasian donors. The study was designed to test whether signatures of past pathogen exposure could be identified by cataloging public T cell receptors. Using immunosequencing, the study profiled T cell repertoires from approximately 700 subjects and related those repertoires to cytomegalovirus serostatus. Besides the first cohort of approximately 710 subjects, a separate validation cohort made up of some 110 different subjects was used. To predict cytomegalovirus infection status, the study combined high-throughput TCR immunosequencing, statistical association of individual TCRs with disease status, and machine learning. A later analysis re-analyzed previously published TCR beta repertoires from roughly 690 donors and added high-resolution HLA genotyping to study TCR occurrence patterns. Rather than using new phenotypic data, the later analysis identified candidate immune exposures from TCR beta sequences and from how often those sequences occurred across donors. An earlier analysis of approximately 630 of the donors applied high-throughput TCR beta sequencing to assess whether each TCR beta V gene segment acted as functional or pseudogenic. Donor age, sex, ethnicity and CMV serostatus were compiled alongside the repertoire data. In a later genetic analysis, genome-wide SNP genotypes for about 65% of the roughly 670 donors were used, and that subset was treated as a discovery cohort. Every discovery cohort repertoire had been produced on one sequencing platform. Both class I and class II loci were covered by HLA typing, at four-digit resolution. Typing coverage differed by locus: A, B, C, DRB1 and DQB1 were typed in roughly 629-630 donors, DQA1 in about 500, DPA1 in approximately 600, and DPB1 in about 450. Several DR-DQ haplotypes were handled as single units for association and clustering because linkage in the cohort was strong. Across some 400 genotyped donors of the cohort, an average of about 240,000 unique TCR beta nucleotide sequences per donor were sequenced, and 15% to 20% of those sequences were non-productive.

Broader findings and caveats from the paper: CMV serostatus was the only immune exposure information available for the cohort. In a later analysis, most CMV-associated TCR beta chains were found to appear HLA-restricted, with HLA associations seemingly driven largely by CMV exposure. The authors suggested that the approach could potentially be extended to other disease states and immunological phenotypes. A further reported finding was that TCR beta sequences accurately predicted the HLA-A and HLA-B alleles for most subjects in the first cohort. In vitro tests confirmed that a few of the cytomegalovirus-associated TCR beta chains recognize cytomegalovirus antigens. A later analysis reported that several top co-occurrence clusters appeared linked to parvovirus B19, influenza, CMV and Epstein-Barr virus. Because some donors lacked HLA typing at each locus, the association tests relied only on the typed subset. When HLA alleles, especially DR and DQ, strongly co-occurred, TCR associations were difficult to assign to individual alleles. A cluster of highly shared sequence variants was judged likely to represent a technical artifact of the sequencing pipeline. In a later analysis, HLA-associated TCR beta chains were found to be more clonally expanded and to have lower generation probabilities than equally common non-associated chains. Across donors, most TCR sequences were observed very rarely, whereas some public TCRs were present in many individuals. This cohort had only TCR beta chains sequenced, and the lack of alpha or paired-chain data limited which features could be detected. A later genetic analysis reported fewer N-insertions in productive TCRs among donors in an Asian-associated ancestry cluster than the 666-donor mean. Sequencing depth was assumed to be roughly uniform across donors in the presence/absence analyses, though that assumption may not hold. The study listed 150 to 200 TCR beta chains as associated with cytomegalovirus. The 87-base-pair reads could not distinguish some IMGT-functional V segments, including TRBV6-2 and TRBV6-3, so those segments were excluded. A later genetic analysis associated a missense DCLRE1C variant with V-gene and J-gene trimming of TCR beta chains, and an independent cohort replicated the association. Because counts were too low, some 16 rarely observed V segments, including chromosome 9 orphons, were excluded from the earlier analysis of about 500 of the donors. Linkage disequilibrium might explain the correlated functional status among segregating V segments, but an unknown experimental factor could not be ruled out. The classifier was reported to diagnose cytomegalovirus status with high specificity and sensitivity in both the original and validation cohorts. In a later analysis, the rate of TCR association differed among HLA loci, with DRB1 alleles having the most associated TCRs and HLA-C alleles having the fewest. In a later analysis, some 17,000 TCR beta sequences were associated with specific HLA alleles at a false discovery rate of 0.05. In an earlier analysis of 587 of the donors, most TCR beta V segments appeared in productive rearrangements about 90% or about 30% of the time, broadly matching IMGT annotations.

The method behind the library was the immunoSEQ multiplex PCR assay. For the multiplex PCR, a mixture combining 60 forward primers for TCR Vbeta segments and 13 reverse primers for TCR Jbeta segments was used. Amplification of the CDR3 region of rearranged TCR beta genes was performed with a multiplex PCR assay on genomic DNA. On the Illumina HiSeq System, the amplified TCR beta libraries were sequenced as 87-base-pair reads. The paper's processing steps were these. In a later analysis, 77 million or so unique TCR beta chains were counted across the roughly 610 repertoires, and roughly 11 million of these chains were shared by at least two donors. To remove PCR and sequencing errors, raw reads were error-corrected and collapsed into unique sequences using a nearest-neighbor algorithm that merged closely related sequences. V, D and J gene segments were assigned by aligning CDR3 sequences to IMGT reference sequences. For a sequence to be retained, a match of at least six nucleotides to both a V gene segment and a J gene segment was required. A rearrangement counted as productive if the CDR3 had no stop codons and remained in frame with V and J, and every other rearrangement counted as non-productive. CDR3 was defined by IMGT convention, running from the second conserved V-encoded cysteine to the conserved J-encoded phenylalanine. The earlier analysis of 500 to 650 of the donors excluded any sequence lacking an unambiguous match to a single V gene segment. An earlier analysis of almost 600 of the donors classified V segments as functional when productive rearrangements were above 56.7% and as segregating when the standard deviation between donors was above 5%. A statistical classification framework was developed to diagnose cytomegalovirus status using the catalog of TCR beta chain sequences. In a later analysis, V and J genes were assigned by comparing TCR nucleotide sequences against IMGT/GENE-DB human TR gene sequences. Using the TCRdist pipeline, a later analysis assigned CDR3 sequences along with most-parsimonious VDJ recombination scenarios. In a later analysis, every TCR beta chain was defined by the combination of its CDR3 amino acid sequence and its V-gene family, and reads without a unique V-gene family were dropped. As a way to deal with suspected cross-contamination and a sequencing artifact, a later analysis dropped 500 to 700 nucleotide sequences that were highly shared and had low generation probability. In a later analysis, a clonal expansion index was calculated for each public chain from normalized within-repertoire ranks of inferred template counts. A later analysis computed generation probabilities with a VDJ recombination model fitted to out-of-frame rearrangements, and checked the results against IGoR. In a later analysis, hypergeometric tests were used to score TCR-TCR, TCR-HLA and TCR-CMV co-occurrence, with a repertoire-size bias correction applied to TCR pairs. To estimate false discovery rates, a later analysis permuted the HLA or CMV assignments 20 times. In a later analysis, co-occurring TCRs were grouped using DBSCAN, with TCRdist sequence similarity added in when clustering inside HLA-allele-positive subsets. Repertoires with fewer than 30,000 or more than 120,000 public chains were left out of co-occurrence clustering, as were a handful of repertoires with anomalous nucleotide sharing. TCRdb carries this immuneACCESS record with in-frame sequences only. Its versions omit some clonotypes, under half of them owing to an unresolved V gene in the studies checked, with the rest unexplained. The D gene and trimming were derived from the DNA, and the V and J assignments and clone size from that table. The sample contains under 150,000 clones, nearly 85% of them found a single time. The ten most abundant clones make up approximately 3% of the sample.

Recombination linked TRBV6-5 to TRBJ2-1; TRBD2 is possibly the D segment (6 matching bases). The TCR originated in a male donor in good health and CMV-seronegative. Sequencing was carried out using PBMCs. The CDR3 region has the sequence CASGRNEQFF. DNA sequence: TGTGCCAGCGGGAGGAATGAGCAGTTCTTC.